This TCR beta chain came from a study of vaccination and CD4 T cells after COVID-19. For the study at large: The authors gave control cultures a CEFX pool, an HIV-1 Nef pool, or no peptide. Study outcomes and limitations: Convalescent patients' vaccine-specific clones were spike mono-reactive in 304 of 307 cases.

V was pared by 1 base and J by 7 bases, with 13 bases between. Per the germline V gene, CDR1 is SEHNR and CDR2 is FQNEAQ (reference sequence). The length of the CDR3 is 14 residues. Oncomine TCR Beta short-read sequencing was applied to DNA from cultured CD4+ T cells. TCRdb reprocessed the PCR reads with MiXCR, giving one entry per CDR3 protein. Among 9,000 to 13,000 distinct CDR3 sequences listed, roughly 73% were seen once. With respect to this clonotype: Its target is not known.

The sample's treatment: roughly 10-day PBMC culture with coronavirus spike peptide pools or control peptides (ViraFEST assay). ViraFEST relied on peptide pools to expand antigen-specific T cells; the TCRs were sequenced afterward. Patients returned positive PCR results between March and December 2020, earlier than US Alpha, Beta and Delta variants. This TCR came from a human donor who had recovered from COVID-19. The genes are TRBV7-9 and TRBJ1-2, with no clear D. Sequenced sample: CD4+ T cells from blood, cultured in vitro. The chain's CDR3 is CASSLGQRESGYTF. The CDR3 DNA reads as TGTGCCAGCAGCTTAGGGCAGAGGGAGAGTGGCTACACCTTC.